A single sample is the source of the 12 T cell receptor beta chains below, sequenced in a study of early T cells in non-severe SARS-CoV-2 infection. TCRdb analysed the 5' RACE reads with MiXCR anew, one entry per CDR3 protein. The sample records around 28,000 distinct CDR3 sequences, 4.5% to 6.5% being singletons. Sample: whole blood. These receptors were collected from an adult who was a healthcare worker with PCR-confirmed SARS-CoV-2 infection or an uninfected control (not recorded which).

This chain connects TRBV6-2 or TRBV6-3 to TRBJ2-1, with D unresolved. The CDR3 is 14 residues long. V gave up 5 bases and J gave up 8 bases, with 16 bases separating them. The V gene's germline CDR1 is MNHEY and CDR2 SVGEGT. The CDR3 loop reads CASSTSPPADEQFF. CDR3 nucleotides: TGTGCCAGCAGTACGTCCCCCCCTGCGGATGAGCAGTTCTTC.

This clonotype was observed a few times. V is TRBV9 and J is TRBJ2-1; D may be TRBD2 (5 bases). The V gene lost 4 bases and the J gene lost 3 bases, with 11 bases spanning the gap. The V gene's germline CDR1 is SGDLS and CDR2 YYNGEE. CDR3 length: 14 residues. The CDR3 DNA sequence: TGTGCCAGCAGCCCCGGACTTATCTACAATGAGCAGTTCTTC. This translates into CASSPGLIYNEQFF. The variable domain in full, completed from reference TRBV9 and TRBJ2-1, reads DSGVTQTPKHLITATGQRVTLRCSPRSGDLSVYWYQQSLDQGLQFLIQYYNGEERAKGNILERFSAQQFPDLHSELNLSSLELGDSALYFCASSPGLIYNEQFFGPGTRLTVL.

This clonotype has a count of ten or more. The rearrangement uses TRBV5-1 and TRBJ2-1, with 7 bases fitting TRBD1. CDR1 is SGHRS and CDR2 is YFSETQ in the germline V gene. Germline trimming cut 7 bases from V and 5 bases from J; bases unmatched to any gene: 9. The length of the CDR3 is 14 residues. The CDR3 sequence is CASAPGTDHNEQFF. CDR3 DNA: TGCGCCAGCGCTCCCGGGACAGATCACAATGAGCAGTTCTTC.

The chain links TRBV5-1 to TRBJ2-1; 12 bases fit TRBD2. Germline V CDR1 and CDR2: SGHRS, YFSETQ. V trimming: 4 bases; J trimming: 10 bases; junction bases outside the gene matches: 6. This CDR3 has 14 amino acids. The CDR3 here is CASSTGLAGHEQFF. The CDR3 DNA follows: TGCGCCAGCAGCACGGGACTAGCGGGCCACGAGCAGTTCTTC. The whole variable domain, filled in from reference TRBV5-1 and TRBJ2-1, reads KAGVTQTPRYLIKTRGQQVTLSCSPISGHRSVSWYQQTPGQGLQFLFEYFSETQRNKGNFPGRFSGRQFSNSRSEMNVSTLELGDSALYLCASSTGLAGHEQFFGPGTRLTVL.

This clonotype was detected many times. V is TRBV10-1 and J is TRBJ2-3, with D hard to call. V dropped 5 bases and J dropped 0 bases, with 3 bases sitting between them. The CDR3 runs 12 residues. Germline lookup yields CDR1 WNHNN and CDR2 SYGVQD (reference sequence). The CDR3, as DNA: TGCGCCAGCAGTCGCAGCACAGATACGCAGTATTTT. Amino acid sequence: CASSRSTDTQYF.

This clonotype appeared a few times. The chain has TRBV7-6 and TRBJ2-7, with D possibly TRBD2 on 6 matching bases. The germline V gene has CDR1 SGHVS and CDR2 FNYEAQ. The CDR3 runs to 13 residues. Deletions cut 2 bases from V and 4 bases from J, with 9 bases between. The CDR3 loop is CASSLKEGYEQYF. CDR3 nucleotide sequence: TGTGCCAGCAGCTTAAAGGAGGGGTACGAGCAGTACTTC.

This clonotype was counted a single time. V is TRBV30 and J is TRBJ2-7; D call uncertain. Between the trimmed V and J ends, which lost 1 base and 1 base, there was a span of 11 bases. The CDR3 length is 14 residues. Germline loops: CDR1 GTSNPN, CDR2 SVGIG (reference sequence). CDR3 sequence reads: CAWSAPPSSYEQYF. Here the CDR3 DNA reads TGTGCCTGGAGTGCGCCACCCTCTTCCTACGAGCAGTACTTC.

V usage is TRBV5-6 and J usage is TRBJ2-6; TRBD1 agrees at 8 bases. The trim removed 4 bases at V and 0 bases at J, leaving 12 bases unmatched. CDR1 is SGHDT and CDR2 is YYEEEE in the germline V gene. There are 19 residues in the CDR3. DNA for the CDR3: TGTGCCAGCAGCCCGGGATGGACAGGGTCTCTCTCTGGGGCCAACGTCCTGACTTTC. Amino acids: CASSPGWTGSLSGANVLTF. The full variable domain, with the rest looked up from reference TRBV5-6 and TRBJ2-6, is DAGVTQSPTHLIKTRGQQVTLRCSPKSGHDTVSWYQQALGQGPQFIFQYYEEEERQRGNFPDRFSGHQFPNYSSELNVNALLLGDSALYLCASSPGWTGSLSGANVLTFGAGSRLTVL.

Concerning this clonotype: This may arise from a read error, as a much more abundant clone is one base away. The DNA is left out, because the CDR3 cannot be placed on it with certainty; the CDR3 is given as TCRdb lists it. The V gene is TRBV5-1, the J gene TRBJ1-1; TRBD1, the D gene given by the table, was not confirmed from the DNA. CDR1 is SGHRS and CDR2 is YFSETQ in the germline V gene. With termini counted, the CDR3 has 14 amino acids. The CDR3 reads CANSTSGGVTEAFF.

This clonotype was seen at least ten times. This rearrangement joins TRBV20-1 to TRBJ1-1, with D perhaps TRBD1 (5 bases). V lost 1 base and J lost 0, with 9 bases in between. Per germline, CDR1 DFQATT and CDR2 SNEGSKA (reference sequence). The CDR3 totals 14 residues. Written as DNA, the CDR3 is TGCAGTGCTAGAGTCCGGACATTGAACACTGAAGCTTTCTTT. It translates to CSARVRTLNTEAFF.

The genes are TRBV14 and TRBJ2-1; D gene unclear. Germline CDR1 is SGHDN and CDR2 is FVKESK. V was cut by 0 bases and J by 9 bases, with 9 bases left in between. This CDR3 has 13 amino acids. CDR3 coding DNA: TGTGCCAGCAGCCAAGATGTCCGTGGTGAGCAGTTCTTC. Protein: CASSQDVRGEQFF.

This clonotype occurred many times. The CDR3 spells CASSYRTTYGTDTQYF. CDR3 sequence (DNA): TGTGCCAGCAGCTACCGCACTACCTACGGCACAGATACGCAGTATTTT. V usage is TRBV7-9 and J usage is TRBJ2-3; D gene unclear. There are 16 residues in the CDR3. V lost 4 bases, J lost 1 base, and 15 bases lay in between. CDR1 is SEHNR, CDR2 FQNEAQ, per germline (reference sequence).